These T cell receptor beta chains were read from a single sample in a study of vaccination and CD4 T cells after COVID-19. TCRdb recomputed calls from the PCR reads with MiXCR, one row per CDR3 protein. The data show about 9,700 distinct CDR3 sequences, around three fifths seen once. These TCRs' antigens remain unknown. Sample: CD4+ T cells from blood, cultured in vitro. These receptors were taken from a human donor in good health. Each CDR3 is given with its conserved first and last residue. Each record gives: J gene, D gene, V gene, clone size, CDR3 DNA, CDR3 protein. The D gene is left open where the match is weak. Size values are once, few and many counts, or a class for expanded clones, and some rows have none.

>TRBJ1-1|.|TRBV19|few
TGTGCCAGTAGTATAGATAGGACTGCAGGAAGCACTGAAGCTTTCTTT
CASSIDRTAGSTEAFF
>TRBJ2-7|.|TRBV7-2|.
TGCGCCAGCAGCCTCAGACAGAGAACTGCCTCCTACGAGCAGTACTTC
CASSLRQRTASYEQYF
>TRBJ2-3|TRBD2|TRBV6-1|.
TGTGCCGGGTCCCAGGACCTCCGCGGGGGAGATACGCAGTATTTT
CAGSQDLRGGDTQYF
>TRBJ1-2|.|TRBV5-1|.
TGCGCCAGCAGCCCCGGGAGCCAGGGGTATGGCTACACCTTC
CASSPGSQGYGYTF
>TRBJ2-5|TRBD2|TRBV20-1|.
TGCAGTGCTAGAGCGTTTATGGCGGGGGGGGCCAGGGAGACCCAGTACTTC
CSARAFMAGGARETQYF
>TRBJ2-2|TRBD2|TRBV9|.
TGTGCCAGCAGCGGTCTGCGGGAGGCTATGAACGGGGAGCTGTTTTTT
CASSGLREAMNGELFF
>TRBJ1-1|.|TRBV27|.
TGTGCCAGCAGTTTACGTCGAATGAACACTGAAGCTTTCTTT
CASSLRRMNTEAFF
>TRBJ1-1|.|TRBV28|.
TGTGCAGCCCAGGGACATACGAACACTGAAGCTTTCTTT
CAAQGHTNTEAFF
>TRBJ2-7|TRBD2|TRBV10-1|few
TGCGCCAGCAGTGAGTCTAGCGGGAGACTCTACGAGCAGTACTTC
CASSESSGRLYEQYF
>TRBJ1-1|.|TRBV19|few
TGTGCCAGTAGGATCAGGGCTATGGACCCTGAAGCTTTCTTT
CASRIRAMDPEAFF
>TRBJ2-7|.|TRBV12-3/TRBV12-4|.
TGTGCCAGCAGTTTAGGTTACGAGCAGTACTTC
CASSLGYEQYF
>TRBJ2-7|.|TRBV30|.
TGTGCCTGGAGTGTTTGGCAGGGAAATGGGGGTGGCGAGCAGTACTTC
CAWSVWQGNGGGEQYF
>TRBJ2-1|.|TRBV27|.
TGTGCCAGCAGTTCCCGACGGATAGACAATGAGCAGTTCTTC
CASSSRRIDNEQFF
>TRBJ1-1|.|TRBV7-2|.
TGTGCCAGCATCTTTGGAATAGGAGGAAAGGATGAAGCTTTCTTT
CASIFGIGGKDEAFF
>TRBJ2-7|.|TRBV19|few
TGTGCCAGTAACAGAGGGGACGCCTACGAGCAGTACTTC
CASNRGDAYEQYF
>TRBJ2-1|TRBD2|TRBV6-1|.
TGTGCCAGCAGTAACCTAGCGGGAGGGCCAGATGAGCAGTTCTTC
CASSNLAGGPDEQFF
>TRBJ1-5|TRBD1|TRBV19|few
TGTGCCAGTACCGAGGGACAGGGGTTTCAGCCCCAGCATTTT
CASTEGQGFQPQHF
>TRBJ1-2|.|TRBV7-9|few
TGTGCCAGCAGCCCAGTCAGCCCAGTCCAGATGGACTATGGCTACACCTTC
CASSPVSPVQMDYGYTF
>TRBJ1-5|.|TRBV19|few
TGTGCCACCGCCAAATGGGGCAATCAGCCCCAGCATTTT
CATAKWGNQPQHF
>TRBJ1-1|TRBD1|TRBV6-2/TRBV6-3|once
TGTGCCAGCAGAAAACAGGGGGAGAACACTGAAGCTTTCTTT
CASRKQGENTEAFF
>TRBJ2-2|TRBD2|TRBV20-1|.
TGCAGTGCTACCAAGGGGGCGGGAGGGCCAGTAAGCACCGGGGAGCTGTTTTTT
CSATKGAGGPVSTGELFF
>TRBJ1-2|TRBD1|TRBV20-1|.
TGCAGTGCTAGTCTGGACAGGGGTGGCTATGGCTACACCTTC
CSASLDRGGYGYTF
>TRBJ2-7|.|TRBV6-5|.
TGTGCCAGCAGTTACCGGCGGGGACAGACCGCCTACGAGCAGTACTTC
CASSYRRGQTAYEQYF
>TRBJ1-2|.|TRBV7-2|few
TGTGCCAGCACCTTAGGGGTTTATGGCTACACCTTC
CASTLGVYGYTF
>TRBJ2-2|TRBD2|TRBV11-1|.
TGTGCCAGCAGCCAAAGGGGCCTGGCGGGAGCGAACACCGGGGAGCTGTTTTTT
CASSQRGLAGANTGELFF
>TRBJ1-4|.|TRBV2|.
TGTGCCACATCGGAAACCCAGGGACGACTGTTTTTT
CATSETQGRLFF
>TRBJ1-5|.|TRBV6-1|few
TGTGCCACCAAGTACCATAAAACAGGCCCTGGAGGTCAGCCCCAGCATTTT
CATKYHKTGPGGQPQHF
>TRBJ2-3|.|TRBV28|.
TGTGCCAGCAGTTTCTCAGGGATCACAGATACGCAGTATTTT
CASSFSGITDTQYF